A selection of T cell receptor beta chains follows, all from one sample in a study of blood T cell repertoires in COVID-19. Sequenced by immunoSEQ multiplex PCR; TCRdb stores in-frame clones only, minus some. Found here are about 240,000 clones, about four fifths of them singletons; the top ten hold roughly 2%. Sample: peripheral blood. The receptors here all came from a man aged 30-40 years who had recovered from COVID-19. Both conserved end residues are part of each CDR3. The D gene is left open where the match is weak. Clone size is given for some rows only: seen once, a few or many times, or a class if the clone is expanded.

>.|TRBJ1-6|TRBV4-1|once
CASSQDASNNSPLHF
TGCGCCAGCAGCCAAGATGCCAGTAATAATTCACCCCTCCACTTT
>.|TRBJ1-1|TRBV13|.
CASSLEGRGDYTEAFF
TGTGCCAGCAGCTTAGAAGGCAGGGGAGACTACACTGAAGCTTTCTTT
>TRBD2|TRBJ2-5|TRBV5-1|.
CASSLAVAGGRQTQYF
TGCGCCAGCAGCTTGGCCGTAGCGGGGGGGCGGCAGACCCAGTACTTC
>TRBD1|TRBJ1-1|TRBV14|.
CASSQETGGRDTEAFF
TGTGCCAGCAGCCAAGAAACAGGGGGAAGGGACACTGAAGCTTTCTTT
>TRBD2|TRBJ2-1|TRBV6-5|.
CASTSGGANEQFF
TGTGCCAGCACTAGCGGGGGGGCCAATGAGCAGTTCTTC
>.|TRBJ1-2|TRBV5-6|.
CASKPTGIRGYTF
TGTGCCAGCAAACCAACAGGGATTCGTGGCTACACCTTC
>TRBD1|TRBJ2-3|TRBV11-3|.
CASSLTGQGALDTQYF
TGTGCCAGCAGCTTAACGGGACAGGGGGCATTGGATACGCAGTATTTT
>.|TRBJ2-2|TRBV3-1/TRBV3-2|.
CASSQAGTLSTGELFF
TGTGCCAGCAGCCAAGCCGGGACTCTATCCACCGGGGAGCTGTTTTTT
>TRBD2|TRBJ2-3|TRBV5-6|few
CASSLGLAGEADTQYF
TGTGCCAGCAGCTTGGGGCTAGCGGGGGAAGCAGATACGCAGTATTTT
>.|TRBJ1-1|TRBV28|.
CASPGPGVMNTEAFF
TGTGCCAGCCCCGGACCGGGAGTTATGAACACTGAAGCTTTCTTT
>.|TRBJ1-2|TRBV29-1|.
CSVEDRGGGYTF
TGCAGCGTTGAAGATCGGGGTGGAGGCTACACCTTC
>.|TRBJ2-6|TRBV19|.
CASSIDKGPGANVLTF
TGTGCCAGTAGTATAGATAAGGGGCCCGGGGCCAACGTCCTGACTTTC
>.|TRBJ2-3|TRBV24-1|once
CATRGADTQYF
TGTGCCACCAGAGGGGCAGATACGCAGTATTTT
>.|TRBJ1-2|TRBV19|.
CASSKGQRPAFGYTF
TGTGCCAGTAGTAAAGGACAGCGCCCGGCCTTTGGCTACACCTTC
>.|TRBJ2-1|TRBV10-3|.
CATESTYNEQFF
TGTGCCACAGAAAGTACCTACAATGAGCAGTTCTTC
>TRBD1|TRBJ1-2|TRBV5-1|.
CASSLVGDSYGYTF
TGCGCCAGCAGCTTGGTAGGGGACAGTTATGGCTACACCTTC
>TRBD1|TRBJ1-1|TRBV7-2|.
CASSPAGQPTEAFF
TGTGCCAGCAGCCCCGCGGGACAGCCAACTGAAGCTTTCTTT
>.|TRBJ2-5|TRBV19|once
CASSSGERETQYF
TGTGCCAGTAGTTCAGGGGAGCGAGAGACCCAGTACTTC
>TRBD2|TRBJ2-1|TRBV3-1/TRBV3-2|.
CASSLLTAGDEQFF
TGTGCCAGCAGCTTACTAACAGCGGGGGATGAGCAGTTCTTC
>.|TRBJ1-2|TRBV29-1|.
CSVEVGGWKRAF
TGCAGCGTTGAAGTTGGCGGGTGGAAAAGAGCCTTC
>.|TRBJ2-5|TRBV24-1|.
CATSDSWTQYF
TGTGCCACCAGTGATTCCTGGACCCAGTACTTC
>.|TRBJ2-3|TRBV18|.
CASSPVGGLTDTQYF
TGTGCCAGCTCACCGGTCGGCGGACTTACAGATACGCAGTATTTT
>TRBD1|TRBJ2-3|TRBV4-2|.
CASSQDRTGLDTQYF
TGTGCCAGCAGCCAAGACCGGACAGGGTTAGATACGCAGTATTTT
>.|TRBJ2-2|TRBV2|.
CASKGAQTNTGELFF
TGTGCCAGCAAAGGGGCACAAACCAACACCGGGGAGCTGTTTTTT
>TRBD2|TRBJ2-5|TRBV7-9|.
CASSLASSGGVQETQYF
TGTGCCAGCAGCTTAGCGTCTAGCGGGGGGGTACAAGAGACCCAGTACTTC
>TRBD1|TRBJ1-3|TRBV29-1|.
CSVPTGDGNTIYF
TGCAGCGTCCCTACAGGGGACGGAAACACCATATATTTT
>TRBD2|TRBJ2-2|TRBV7-2|.
CASSLASGGAGELFF
TGTGCCAGCAGCTTAGCTAGCGGGGGGGCCGGGGAGCTGTTTTTT
>TRBD2|TRBJ2-5|TRBV7-9|.
CASSLNGRGGGETQYF
TGTGCCAGCAGCTTAAACGGGCGGGGGGGCGGAGAGACCCAGTACTTC
>.|TRBJ1-1|TRBV9|.
CASGRGGNTEAFF
TGTGCCAGCGGGCGAGGGGGGAACACTGAAGCTTTCTTT
>.|TRBJ1-6|TRBV28|.
CASSFPMPHSPLHF
TGTGCCAGCAGTTTCCCTATGCCCCATTCACCCCTCCACTTT
>.|TRBJ1-1|TRBV11-3|.
CASAREEGTEAFF
TGTGCCAGCGCGAGGGAGGAGGGCACTGAAGCTTTCTTT
>.|TRBJ1-1|TRBV6-5|.
CASSFGVWETEAFF
TGTGCCAGCAGCTTCGGGGTATGGGAGACTGAAGCTTTCTTT
>.|TRBJ1-2|TRBV28|.
CASSAGLRGYTF
TGTGCCAGCAGTGCAGGATTGCGTGGCTACACCTTC
>.|TRBJ2-3|TRBV4-1|.
CASSQGGMVGEADTQYF
TGCGCCAGCAGCCAAGGGGGGATGGTGGGGGAGGCGGATACGCAGTATTTT
>.|TRBJ1-5|TRBV10-3|few
CAIKRDRDQPQHF
TGTGCCATCAAGAGGGATAGGGATCAGCCCCAGCATTTT
>TRBD1|TRBJ1-2|TRBV15|.
CATAKDRVQSGYTF
TGTGCCACCGCCAAGGACAGGGTTCAAAGTGGCTACACCTTC
>.|TRBJ2-2|TRBV11-2|.
CASRITGYRELFF
TGTGCCAGCAGGATAACAGGGTATCGGGAGCTGTTTTTT
>TRBD1|TRBJ2-1|TRBV5-1|few
CASSSDRGIYNEQFF
TGCGCCAGCAGCTCCGACAGGGGAATTTACAATGAGCAGTTCTTC
>TRBD2|TRBJ2-3|TRBV5-1|.
CASRRAGGPSDTQYF
TGCGCCAGCAGACGTGCGGGGGGGCCATCCGATACGCAGTATTTT
>.|TRBJ1-4|TRBV4-1|.
CASSQDPGRGEKLFF
TGCGCCAGCAGCCAAGATCCGGGGCGGGGTGAAAAACTGTTTTTT
>.|TRBJ2-5|TRBV11-2|once
CASSLDAGRQTQYF
TGTGCCAGCAGCTTAGATGCAGGTCGGCAGACCCAGTACTTC
>TRBD1|TRBJ1-5|TRBV28|.
CASMTGGAGNQPQHF
TGTGCCAGTATGACAGGGGGCGCGGGCAATCAGCCCCAGCATTTT
>.|TRBJ2-5|TRBV6-5|.
CASGEGAGHQETQYF
TGTGCCAGCGGGGAGGGAGCGGGACATCAAGAGACCCAGTACTTC